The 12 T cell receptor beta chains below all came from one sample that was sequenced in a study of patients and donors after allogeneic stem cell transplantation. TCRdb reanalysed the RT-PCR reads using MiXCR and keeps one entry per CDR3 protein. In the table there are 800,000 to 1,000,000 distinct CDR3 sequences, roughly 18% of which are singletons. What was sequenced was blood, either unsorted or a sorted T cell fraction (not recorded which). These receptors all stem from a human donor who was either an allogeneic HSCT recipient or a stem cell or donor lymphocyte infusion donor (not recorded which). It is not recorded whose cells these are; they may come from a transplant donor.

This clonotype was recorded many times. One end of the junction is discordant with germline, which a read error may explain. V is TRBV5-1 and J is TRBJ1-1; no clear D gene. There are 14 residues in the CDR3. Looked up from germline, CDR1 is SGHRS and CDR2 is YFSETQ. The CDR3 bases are TGTGCCAGCAGCTTAGAGGGCCAGAACACTGAAGCTTTCTTT. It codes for CASSLEGQNTEAFF.

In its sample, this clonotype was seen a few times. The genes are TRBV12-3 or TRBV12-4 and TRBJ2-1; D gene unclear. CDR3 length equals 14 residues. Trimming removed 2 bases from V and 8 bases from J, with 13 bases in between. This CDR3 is CASSLFLGGDEQFF. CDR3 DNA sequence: TGTGCCAGCAGTTTATTCCTAGGTGGCGATGAGCAGTTCTTC.

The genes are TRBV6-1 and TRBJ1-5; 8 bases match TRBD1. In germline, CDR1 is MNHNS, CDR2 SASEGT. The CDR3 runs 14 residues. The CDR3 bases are TGTCCCACCACCCCAGGGGGCGGCAATCAGCCCCAGCATTTT. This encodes CPTTPGGGNQPQHF.

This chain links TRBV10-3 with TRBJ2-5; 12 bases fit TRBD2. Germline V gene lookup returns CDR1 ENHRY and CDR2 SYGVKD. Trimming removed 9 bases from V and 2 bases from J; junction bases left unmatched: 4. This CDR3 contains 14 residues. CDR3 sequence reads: CAMSTSGGQETQYF. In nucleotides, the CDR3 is TGTGCCATGTCGACTAGCGGGGGACAAGAGACCCAGTACTTC.

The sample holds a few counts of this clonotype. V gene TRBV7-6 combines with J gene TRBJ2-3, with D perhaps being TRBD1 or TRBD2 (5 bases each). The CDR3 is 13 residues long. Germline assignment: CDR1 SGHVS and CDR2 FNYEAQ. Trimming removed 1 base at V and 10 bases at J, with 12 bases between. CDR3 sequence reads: CASSLDGAESQYF. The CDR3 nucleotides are TGTGCCAGCAGCTTAGACGGGGCGGAATCGCAGTATTTT.

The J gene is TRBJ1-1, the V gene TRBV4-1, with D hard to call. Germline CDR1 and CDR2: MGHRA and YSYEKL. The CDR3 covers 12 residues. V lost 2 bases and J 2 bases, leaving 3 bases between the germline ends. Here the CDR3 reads CASSQHNTEAFF. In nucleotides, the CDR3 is TGCGCCAGCAGCCAACATAACACTGAAGCTTTCTTT.

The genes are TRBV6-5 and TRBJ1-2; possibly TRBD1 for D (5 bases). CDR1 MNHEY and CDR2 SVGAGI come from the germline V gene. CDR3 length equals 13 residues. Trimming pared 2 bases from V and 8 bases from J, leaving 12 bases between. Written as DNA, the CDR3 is TGTGCCAGCAGTTACCAGGGTAGCGGCGGCTACACCTTC. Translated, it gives CASSYQGSGGYTF.

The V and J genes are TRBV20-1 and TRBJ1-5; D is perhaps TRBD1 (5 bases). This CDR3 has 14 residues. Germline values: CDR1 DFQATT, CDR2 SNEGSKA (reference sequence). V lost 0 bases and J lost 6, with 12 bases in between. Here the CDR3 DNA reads TGCAGTGCTAGAGAGGGGCAGGGCGGTCAGCCCCAGCATTTT. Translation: CSAREGQGGQPQHF.

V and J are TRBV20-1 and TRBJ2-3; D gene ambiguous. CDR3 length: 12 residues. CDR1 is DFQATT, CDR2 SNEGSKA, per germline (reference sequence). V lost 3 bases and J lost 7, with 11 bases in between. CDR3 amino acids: CSARSNSYTQYF. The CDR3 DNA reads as TGCAGTGCTAGGTCAAACAGTTATACGCAGTATTTT.

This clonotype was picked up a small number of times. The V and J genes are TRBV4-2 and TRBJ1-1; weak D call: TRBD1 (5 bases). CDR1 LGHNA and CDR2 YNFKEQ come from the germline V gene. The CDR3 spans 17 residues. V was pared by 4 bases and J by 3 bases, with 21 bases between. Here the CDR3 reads CASSLAQSGTPYTEAFF. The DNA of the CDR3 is TGTGCCAGCAGCCTCGCGCAGTCCGGGACTCCGTACACTGAAGCTTTCTTT.

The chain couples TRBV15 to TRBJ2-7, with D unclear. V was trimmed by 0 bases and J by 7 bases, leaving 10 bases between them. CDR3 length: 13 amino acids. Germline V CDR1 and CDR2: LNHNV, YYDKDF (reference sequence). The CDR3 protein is CATSRDTGWEQYF. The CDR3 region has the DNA TGTGCCACCAGCAGAGATACCGGGTGGGAGCAGTACTTC. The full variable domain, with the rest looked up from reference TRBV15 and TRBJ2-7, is DAMVIQNPRYQVTQFGKPVTLSCSQTLNHNVMYWYQQKSSQAPKLLFHYYDKDFNNEADTPDNFQSRRPNTSFCFLDIRSPGLGDTAMYLCATSRDTGWEQYFGPGTRLTVT.

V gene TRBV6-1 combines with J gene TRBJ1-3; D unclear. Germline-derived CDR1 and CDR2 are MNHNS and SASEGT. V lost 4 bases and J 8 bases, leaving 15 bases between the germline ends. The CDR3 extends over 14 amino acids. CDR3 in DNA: TGTGCCAGCAGTGCACCCGGACTCAGTGACACCATATATTTT. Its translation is CASSAPGLSDTIYF.